The next 5 T cell receptor beta chains were all read from a single sample in a study of cytomegalovirus exposure and HLA in healthy donors. The repertoire was sequenced with immunoSEQ multiplex PCR; TCRdb's copy has only in-frame clones and lacks some. The table has hundreds of thousands of clones, approximately 88% seen once. The sample consisted of PBMCs. These receptors were obtained from a woman between 18 and 30 years old in good health and CMV-seronegative.

This CDR3 is CASSRLAGVRDTQYF. CDR3 in DNA: TGCGCCAGCAGCCGCCTAGCGGGAGTGAGAGATACGCAGTATTTT. The V and J genes are TRBV4-1 and TRBJ2-3; 10 nucleotides align to TRBD2. This CDR3 contains 15 residues. The germline gives CDR1 MGHRA, CDR2 YSYEKL. J gave up 5 bases and V 4 bases, and 6 bases lay outside the gene matches.

V gene TRBV4-1 combines with J gene TRBJ1-2, with 10 bases that match TRBD1. CDR1 is MGHRA and CDR2 is YSYEKL in the germline V gene. The V segment lost 3 bases and the J segment 7 bases; nucleotides outside the gene matches: 11. CDR3 length equals 16 residues. CDR3 protein: CASSHSQIRDRGGYTF. DNA of the CDR3: TGCGCCAGCAGCCACTCACAAATACGGGACAGGGGTGGCTACACCTTC.

This chain links TRBV6-6 with TRBJ2-7; 7 bases are a match to TRBD2. The CDR3 covers 12 residues. Germline CDR1 MNHNY, CDR2 SVGAGI (reference sequence). The V and J ends lost 8 bases and 5 bases, in that order; junction bases with no gene match: 6. The CDR3 sequence: CASGPRGDEQYF. The CDR3 DNA reads TGTGCCAGCGGCCCACGGGGGGACGAGCAGTACTTC.

The V gene is TRBV28, the J gene TRBJ2-7; 7 bases fit TRBD1. With 10 bases clipped from V and 2 bases from J, the junction kept 11 bases outside the gene matches. The CDR3 has 14 amino acids. The germline V gene encodes CDR1 MDHEN and CDR2 SYDVKM. The CDR3 bases are TGTGCCACCAACAGGGGCCTTTGGCCCTACGAGCAGTACTTC. This sequence encodes CATNRGLWPYEQYF.

This chain links TRBV6-5 with TRBJ1-4; 7 bases agree with TRBD1. Germline values: CDR1 MNHEY, CDR2 SVGAGI. The CDR3 extends over 14 amino acids. Trimming removed 6 bases from V and 5 bases from J; junction bases left unmatched: 6. The CDR3 DNA follows: TGTGCCAGCAGACCCACAGGGGTCAATGAAAAACTGTTTTTT. This encodes CASRPTGVNEKLFF.